Presented here are 16 T cell receptor beta chains from one specimen sequenced in a study of OX40 agonist ivuxolimab in advanced cancers. The assay was immunoSEQ multiplex PCR, and TCRdb's table has in-frame clones only and misses some. The sample lists tens of thousands of clones, about 86% occurring once. The source material was CD4+ or CD8+ T cells sorted from blood, sampled in a trial of the OX40 agonist ivuxolimab. All receptors derive from an adult with an advanced solid tumor such as melanoma, head and neck, liver or kidney cancer.

In its sample, this clone was seen once. The chain combines TRBV9 with TRBJ2-5; TRBD2 aligns across 9 bases. CDR1 and CDR2 (germline): SGDLS, YYNGEE. The V segment lost 2 bases and the J segment 5 bases; nucleotides outside the gene matches: 7. This CDR3 spans 15 amino acids. The CDR3 sequence is CASSVRTSAAETQYF. CDR3 nucleotides: TGTGCCAGCAGCGTTCGGACTAGCGCTGCGGAGACCCAGTACTTC.

The rearrangement uses TRBV19 and TRBJ2-1; 7 positions match TRBD2. The CDR3 is 15 amino acids. The germline V gene has CDR1 LNHDA and CDR2 SQIVND (reference sequence). With V trimmed by 1 base and J by 9 bases, 9 bases remained unmatched. The CDR3 spells CASSIAQRGPGEQFF. The CDR3 DNA reads TGTGCCAGTAGTATAGCCCAGCGGGGCCCGGGTGAGCAGTTCTTC. The variable domain in full, completed from reference TRBV19 and TRBJ2-1, reads DGGITQSPKYLFRKEGQNVTLSCEQNLNHDAMYWYRQDPGQGLRLIYYSQIVNDFQKGDIAEGYSVSREKKESFPLTVTSAQKNPTAFYLCASSIAQRGPGEQFFGPGTRLTVL.

The rearrangement links TRBV4-1 to TRBJ1-6, with a weak D call TRBD1 (6 bases). The CDR3 has 16 residues. Trimming took off 4 bases at V and 10 bases at J, with 20 bases between the two ends. Looked up from germline, CDR1 is MGHRA and CDR2 is YSYEKL. The DNA of the CDR3 is TGCGCCAGCAGCCGACAAGGAGGCAGGGGAGAATCACCCCTCCACTTT. This codes for CASSRQGGRGESPLHF.

This clone is a singleton in its sample. The chain joins TRBV29-1 to TRBJ2-7, with a tentative D call TRBD1 (5 bases). V shed 4 bases and J shed 0 bases, with 10 bases lying between them. The CDR3 is 13 amino acids. Germline lookup yields CDR1 SQVTM and CDR2 ANQGSEA. The CDR3 DNA follows: TGCAGCGTTGGACAGTCCACCTCCTACGAGCAGTACTTC. Its translation is CSVGQSTSYEQYF.

The chain links TRBV5-6 to TRBJ1-1; D is ambiguous. This CDR3 is built from 16 residues. The V and J ends lost 1 base and 0 bases respectively, with 13 bases between them. Germline-derived CDR1 and CDR2 are SGHDT and YYEEEE. The CDR3 region is CASSLPGGALNTEAFF. The CDR3 region has the DNA TGTGCCAGCAGCTTGCCCGGCGGCGCCCTGAACACTGAAGCTTTCTTT.

This chain links TRBV19 with TRBJ1-4; tentative D call: TRBD1 (5 bases). Germline CDR1 is LNHDA and CDR2 is SQIVND (reference sequence). Trimming took off 7 bases at V and 4 bases at J, with 19 bases between the two ends. CDR3 length: 16 residues. The chain's CDR3 is CASNTRPGRLNEKLFF. The DNA for the CDR3 is TGTGCCAGTAACACTCGACCGGGACGGCTTAATGAAAAACTGTTTTTT.

This clone was observed a handful of times. The J gene is TRBJ1-2, the V gene TRBV2; 7 bases are shared with TRBD1. CDR3 length equals 12 residues. Germline V gives CDR1 SNHLY, CDR2 FYNNEI. J lost 4 bases, V lost 7 bases, and 3 bases had no gene match. The CDR3 spells CASKQGTYGYTF. As DNA, the CDR3 is TGTGCCAGCAAACAGGGGACCTATGGCTACACCTTC.

The rearrangement links TRBV5-4 to TRBJ2-7; no firm D call. This CDR3 comprises 13 residues. The germline gives CDR1 SGHNT, CDR2 YYREEE (reference sequence). V lost 6 bases and J 1 base, leaving 11 bases between the germline ends. DNA for the CDR3: TGTGCCAGCACCCCGCCTAGTTCCTACGAGCAGTACTTC. Translation: CASTPPSSYEQYF.

This chain uses TRBV5-1 with TRBJ2-3, with D possibly matching TRBD2 (6 bases). Germline V gene sequence: CDR1 SGHRS, CDR2 YFSETQ. V was trimmed by 0 bases and J by 6 bases, leaving 20 bases between them. The CDR3 spans 17 residues. For the CDR3, the DNA is TGCGCCAGCAGCTTGGTTCCAGCGGGCGACCGTGAGGATACGCAGTATTTT. It is translated as CASSLVPAGDREDTQYF.

The genes are TRBV7-3 and TRBJ2-3, with no clear D. The CDR3 has 14 amino acids. V dropped 5 bases and J dropped 2 bases, with 11 bases sitting between them. Per the germline V gene, CDR1 is SGHTA and CDR2 is FQGTGA. The CDR3 region is CASSPTLDTDTQYF. The CDR3 DNA sequence: TGTGCCAGCAGCCCGACGCTAGACACAGATACGCAGTATTTT.

The chain carries TRBV5-1 and TRBJ2-2, with D tentatively TRBD1 (6 bases). Germline assignment: CDR1 SGHRS and CDR2 YFSETQ. The ends were cut back, 2 bases at V and 4 bases at J, with 12 bases in the middle. The CDR3 runs to 15 residues. The CDR3 nucleotides read TGCGCCAGCAGCTTAGTACAGGGCGGCACCGGGGAGCTGTTTTTT. Translating gives CASSLVQGGTGELFF.

The V gene is TRBV6-6, the J gene TRBJ1-2; possibly TRBD1 for D (6 bases). V was shortened by 5 bases and J by 4 bases, with 11 bases between the two germline ends. The CDR3 extends over 13 amino acids. Germline values: CDR1 MNHNY, CDR2 SVGAGI (reference sequence). The DNA for the CDR3 is TGTGCCAGCAGTAAGGACAGCCCCTATGGCTACACCTTC. This codes for CASSKDSPYGYTF.

The chain links TRBV5-4 to TRBJ1-6, with a tentative D call TRBD1 (5 bases). Germline CDR1 SGHNT, CDR2 YYREEE (reference sequence). Trimming pared 0 bases from V and 10 bases from J, leaving 17 bases between. The CDR3 is made up of 16 amino acids. The CDR3 is CASSLASRVGPSPLHF. The CDR3 nucleotides read TGTGCCAGCAGCTTGGCGAGCAGGGTAGGCCCGTCACCCCTCCACTTT.

About this clone: This same CDR3 is encoded by further DNA sequences in the sample. The rearrangement joins TRBV18 to TRBJ2-7, with 10 nucleotides matching TRBD1. The CDR3 contains 15 residues. Trimming at V came to 5 bases and at J to 1 base, leaving 5 bases not matched to a gene. CDR1 is KGHSH and CDR2 is LQKENI in the germline V gene. Here the CDR3 DNA reads TGTGCCAGCTCAACGGGACAGGGGAGGTCCTACGAGCAGTACTTC. Translating it yields CASSTGQGRSYEQYF.

The J gene is TRBJ2-1, the V gene TRBV14; the D call may be TRBD1 or TRBD2 (6 bases each). Trimming left V 4 bases short and J 7 bases short, with 17 bases between. CDR1 and CDR2 from the germline V gene are SGHDN and FVKESK. This CDR3 comprises 15 residues. The CDR3 bases are TGTGCCAGCAGCCGAACGGCGGGGCAGGGGAATGAGCAGTTCTTC. Its protein product is CASSRTAGQGNEQFF.

This sequence joins TRBV10-3 and TRBJ1-5; D gene ambiguous. The CDR3 is 13 residues long. Germline CDR1 ENHRY, CDR2 SYGVKD. V lost 0 bases to trimming and J lost 1 base, with 1 base between them. CDR3 sequence: CAISESSNQPQHF. Written as DNA, the CDR3 is TGTGCCATCAGTGAGTCGAGCAATCAGCCCCAGCATTTT.